The 13 T cell receptor beta chains listed next were all sequenced from one sample in a study of cytomegalovirus exposure and HLA in healthy donors. Using immunoSEQ multiplex PCR, the repertoire was profiled, and TCRdb retains in-frame clones only, with some absent. The sample has fewer than 200,000 clones, about 80% seen once; the top ten hold 2.5% to 3%. The specimen was PBMCs. The receptors here all came from a woman aged 18-29 years in good health and CMV-seropositive.

The chain couples TRBV4-3 to TRBJ2-2; D may be TRBD1 (6 bases). The CDR3 runs 15 residues. Germline V gene lookup returns CDR1 LGHNA and CDR2 YSLEER. Trimming pared 4 bases from V and 5 bases from J, leaving 14 bases between. The CDR3 reads CASSRTWGTTGELFF. CDR3 nucleotides: TGCGCCAGCAGCCGGACCTGGGGGACAACCGGGGAGCTGTTTTTT.

V usage is TRBV6-4 and J usage is TRBJ2-1; tentative D call: TRBD2 (5 bases). The germline V gene has CDR1 MRHNA and CDR2 SNTAGT. The CDR3 contains 14 residues. V was shortened by 8 bases and J by 8 bases, with 19 bases between the two germline ends. CDR3 DNA sequence: TGTGCCAGCTCTGGTCGGGTGGAGGATGATGAGCAGTTCTTC. Encoded protein: CASSGRVEDDEQFF.

The J gene is TRBJ2-7, the V gene TRBV5-8; 9 bases are shared with TRBD1. CDR1 is SGHTS and CDR2 is YDEGEE in the germline V gene. Germline trimming cut 3 bases from V and 3 bases from J; bases unmatched to any gene: 10. CDR3 length equals 16 residues. The CDR3 sequence: CASSWPHGTGFYEQYF. CDR3 coding DNA: TGTGCCAGCAGCTGGCCCCATGGGACAGGGTTCTACGAGCAGTACTTC.

The CDR3 sequence is CASSLSTGGVLGYTF. As DNA, the CDR3 is TGTGCCAGCAGCTTATCCACAGGGGGCGTCTTGGGCTACACCTTC. V and J are TRBV7-2 and TRBJ1-2; 9 bases map to TRBD1. Germline assignment: CDR1 SGHTA and CDR2 FQGNSA. The CDR3 sequence is 15 residues long. The V gene end was trimmed by 2 bases and the J gene end by 8 bases; junction bases not matched to a gene: 9.

The rearrangement links TRBV13 to TRBJ1-3; no reliable D call. Trimming pared 5 bases from V and 0 bases from J, leaving 11 bases between. Germline V lookup: CDR1 PRHDT, CDR2 FYEKMQ (reference sequence). The CDR3 contains 15 residues. CDR3 sequence reads: CASSVGTVSGNTIYF. CDR3 in DNA: TGTGCCAGCAGCGTGGGTACAGTCTCTGGAAACACCATATATTTT.

This sequence joins TRBV9 and TRBJ1-4, with D perhaps TRBD1 (5 bases). V was trimmed by 4 bases and J by 0 bases, leaving 10 bases between them. The germline gives CDR1 SGDLS, CDR2 YYNGEE. The CDR3 sequence is 15 residues long. The CDR3 DNA is TGTGCCAGCAGCTCGGGGGGTGCAACTAATGAAAAACTGTTTTTT. Translation: CASSSGGATNEKLFF. The complete variable domain, with remaining parts taken from reference TRBV9 and TRBJ1-4, reads DSGVTQTPKHLITATGQRVTLRCSPRSGDLSVYWYQQSLDQGLQFLIQYYNGEERAKGNILERFSAQQFPDLHSELNLSSLELGDSALYFCASSSGGATNEKLFFGSGTQLSVL.

The rearrangement uses TRBV5-1 and TRBJ1-6; D is uncertain. Trimming removed 0 bases from V and 9 bases from J, with 10 bases in between. Germline V gene lookup returns CDR1 SGHRS and CDR2 YFSETQ. The CDR3 covers 14 residues. In DNA, the CDR3 is TGCGCCAGCAGCTTGGCCGGGATGGGTTCACCCCTCCACTTT. Translated, it gives CASSLAGMGSPLHF.

The V gene is TRBV6-1, the J gene TRBJ1-3; possible D gene TRBD1, 5 bases. CDR3 size: 15 residues. V was trimmed by 6 bases and J by 3 bases, leaving 15 bases between them. Germline V gene sequence: CDR1 MNHNS, CDR2 SASEGT. CDR3 loop: CASSVNGGVGNTIYF. For the CDR3, the DNA is TGTGCCAGCAGCGTTAACGGAGGGGTTGGAAACACCATATATTTT.

This chain joins TRBV6-1 and TRBJ2-1, with 7 bases fitting TRBD2. V was clipped by 11 bases and J by 9 bases; unmatched bases: 16. The CDR3 contains 14 residues. CDR1 and CDR2 from the germline V gene are MNHNS and SASEGT. CDR3 region: CASLRSGVWGEQFF. DNA of the CDR3: TGTGCCTCCCTTAGGAGCGGGGTCTGGGGTGAGCAGTTCTTC.

The V and J genes are TRBV7-2 and TRBJ1-4; no definite D call. The CDR3 runs 14 residues. Germline CDR1 SGHTA, CDR2 FQGNSA. Deletions cut 1 base from V and 8 bases from J, with 11 bases between. CDR3 DNA: TGTGCCAGCAGCTTAGGCGGAGGGCCAGAAAAACTGTTTTTT. Translation gives CASSLGGGPEKLFF.

V usage is TRBV7-2 and J usage is TRBJ2-6; D may be TRBD2 (6 bases). The CDR3 is 14 amino acids. Trimming pared 8 bases from V and 1 base from J, leaving 9 bases between. Germline V CDR1 and CDR2: SGHTA, FQGNSA. DNA for the CDR3: TGTGCCAGCGGAGGGTGGTCTGGGGCCAACGTCCTGACTTTC. It codes for CASGGWSGANVLTF.

The rearrangement uses TRBV27 and TRBJ1-2; the D is unclear. CDR3 size: 14 residues. Germline V CDR1 and CDR2: MNHEY, SMNVEV (reference sequence). The V end lost 0 bases, the J end lost 8 bases, and 13 bases lay between the germline ends. The CDR3 protein is CASSLSIAAGGYTF. For the CDR3, the DNA is TGTGCCAGCAGTTTATCGATAGCAGCGGGGGGCTACACCTTC.

The gene calls are TRBV6-1 and TRBJ2-1; 9 nucleotides line up with TRBD1. The V segment lost 4 bases and the J segment 8 bases; nucleotides outside the gene matches: 9. Germline CDR1 is MNHNS and CDR2 is SASEGT. There are 15 residues in the CDR3. Here the CDR3 reads CASSVFGTGSDEQFF. As DNA, the CDR3 is TGTGCCAGCAGTGTCTTCGGGACAGGGTCTGATGAGCAGTTCTTC.